This TCR beta chain was observed in a study of untreated major depressive disorder. The assay was immunoSEQ multiplex PCR, and TCRdb's table has in-frame clones only and misses some. The top ten hold 4.5% to 6.5% of the sample, which has 20,000 to 25,000 clones, about 87% seen once. Germline CDR1 reads SGHTA; CDR2 reads FQGTGA. Trimming shortened V by 8 bases and J by 0 bases, and 8 bases separated the two germline ends. CDR3 length: 13 amino acids. Sequenced input: CD4+ T cells from PBMCs. The sequence derives from a woman younger than 45 in good health. The chain employs TRBV7-3 and TRBJ2-1, with D unresolved. The CDR3 nucleotides read TGTGCCAGCGGGTCGTCCTCCTACAATGAGCAGTTCTTC. Amino acids: CASGSSSYNEQFF.